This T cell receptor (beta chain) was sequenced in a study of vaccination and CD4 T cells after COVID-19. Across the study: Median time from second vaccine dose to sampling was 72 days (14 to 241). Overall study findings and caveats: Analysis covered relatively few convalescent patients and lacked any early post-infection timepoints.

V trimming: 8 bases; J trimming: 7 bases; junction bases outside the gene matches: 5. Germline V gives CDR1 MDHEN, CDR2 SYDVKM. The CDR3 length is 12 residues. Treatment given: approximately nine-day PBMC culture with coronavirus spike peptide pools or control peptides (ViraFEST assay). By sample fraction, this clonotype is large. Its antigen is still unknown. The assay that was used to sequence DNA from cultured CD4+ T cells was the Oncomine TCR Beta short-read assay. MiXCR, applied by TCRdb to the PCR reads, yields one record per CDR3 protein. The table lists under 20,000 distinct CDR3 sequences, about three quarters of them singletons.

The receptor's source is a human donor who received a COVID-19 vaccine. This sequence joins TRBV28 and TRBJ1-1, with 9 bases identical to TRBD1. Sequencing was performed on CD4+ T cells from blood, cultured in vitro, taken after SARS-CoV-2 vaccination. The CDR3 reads CASVGQGSEAFF. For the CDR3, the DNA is TGTGCCAGCGTGGGACAGGGAAGTGAAGCTTTCTTT.